A single T cell receptor (beta chain) is shown here with its context. Its specificity is unknown. The source of the sample is a study of siplizumab effects on memory and regulatory T cells. Study conclusions and caveats: Reactions containing siplizumab showed mappable alloreactive CD4+ clones averaging 68.8% Treg-derived, versus about 27% in controls. Among alloreactive clones, only a minor fraction mapped to unstimulated subsets.

Some clones are missing from TCRdb's copy, which holds only in-frame ones; the method was immunoSEQ multiplex PCR. The sample gives tens of thousands of clones, over 80% of which show up once; around 1.6% is in the top ten. The CDR3 runs to 13 residues. V was shortened by 0 bases and J by 10 bases, with 14 bases between the two germline ends. Germline assignment: CDR1 SGDLS and CDR2 YYNGEE. The TCR was taken from a human donor in good health. The specimen was Tregs sorted from blood. J is TRBJ2-7 and V is TRBV9; D unresolved. CDR3: CASSVEPTSPQYF. The DNA for the CDR3 is TGTGCCAGCAGCGTAGAACCCACTTCTCCCCAGTACTTC.